The T cell receptor beta chain described here comes from a study of T cells expressing NK-cell markers. The germline V gene has CDR1 SQVTM and CDR2 ANQGSEA. This CDR3 is 14 amino acids long. TCR beta cDNA was made by 5'RACE template switching with UMIs. TCRdb re-called the 5' RACE reads and shows each CDR3 protein once, DNA omitted. Listed are roughly 430,000 distinct CDR3 sequences; 6% to 8% falls within the top ten. The chain employs TRBV29-1 and TRBJ2-7; the TCRdb D gene call, TRBD2, has no DNA to confirm it. Sequenced material: blood T cells: a sorted CD56 or NKG2C T cell subset, CD4+ or CD8+ T cells, or bulk PBMC T cells (not recorded which). This clonotype originated in a woman aged 18-70 years in good health. CDR3 residues: CSVEVRGRAYEQYF.